This TCR beta chain is from a study of a mutant IDH1 vaccine in newly diagnosed glioma. Turning to the study itself: The treated group averaged around 40 years old and was around 62% male, roughly 38% female. Most patients had received both radiotherapy and temozolomide, the prior options being radiotherapy, temozolomide, or both.

Profiling relied on immunoSEQ multiplex PCR, and the TCRdb table lists in-frame clones only, not all of them. Altogether some 95,000 clones are present, roughly 78% being singletons, with the ten largest covering 7.5%. This sample's time point: baseline, week 1 (first vaccination visit). Treatment denoted: pre-vaccination baseline after standard-of-care therapy. Regarding the study as a whole: Immune responses induced by the vaccine were seen in 80% to 95% of patients, spanning multiple MHC alleles. Changes to the top peripheral T cell clonotypes appeared unrelated to pseudoprogression.

This clone occurred a few times. Its matching antigen is unknown. The source is a man aged 35-49 years with glioma. Source: PBMCs, taken from a glioma patient treated with radiotherapy, temozolomide or both.

The CDR3 sequence: CASSLADWTSGTDTQYF. The CDR3 bases are TGTGCCAGCAGCTTGGCCGATTGGACTAGCGGGACAGATACGCAGTATTTT. V gene TRBV5-4 combines with J gene TRBJ2-3, with TRBD2 identical over 11 bases. The trim removed 0 bases at V and 3 bases at J, leaving 6 bases unmatched. The CDR3 length is 17 residues. Per the germline V gene, CDR1 is SGHNT and CDR2 is YYREEE (reference sequence). The complete variable domain, with remaining parts taken from reference TRBV5-4 and TRBJ2-3, reads ETGVTQSPTHLIKTRGQQVTLRCSSQSGHNTVSWYQQALGQGPQFIFQYYREEENGRGNFPPRFSGLQFPNYSSELNVNALELDDSALYLCASSLADWTSGTDTQYFGPGTRLTVL.